The 9 T cell receptor beta chains below come from one sample, sequenced in a study of T cells in Graves' hyperthyroidism and ophthalmopathy. Authors of the study amplified TCR beta CDR3 regions from RNA transcripts. An initial round of RT-PCR targeting the TCR CDR3 relied on the HTBI primer set. Via MiXCR, TCRdb re-called the multiplex PCR reads, giving one row per CDR3 protein. The table lists 500,000 to 550,000 distinct CDR3 sequences, roughly 20% of them singletons, with less than 30% in the top ten. The sequenced sample consisted of blood. These receptors came from a man younger than 30 with Graves' hyperthyroidism.

This sequence joins TRBV28 and TRBJ1-5, with D possibly TRBD1 on 6 matching bases. CDR3 length: 15 amino acids. The V and J ends lost 6 bases and 0 bases respectively, with 12 bases between them. Looked up from germline, CDR1 is MDHEN and CDR2 is SYDVKM. The CDR3 loop is CASRTRDNSNQPQHF. The CDR3, as DNA: TGTGCCAGCAGGACGAGGGACAATAGCAATCAGCCCCAGCATTTT.

The chain is built from TRBV15 and TRBJ2-7; TRBD1 matches 7 bases. From germline, CDR1 is LNHNV and CDR2 YYDKDF (reference sequence). V lost 4 bases, J lost 6 bases, and 6 bases stayed unmatched. This CDR3 has 13 amino acids. The chain's CDR3 is CATSTRQGSEQYF. CDR3 coding DNA: TGTGCCACCAGCACGCGACAGGGAAGCGAGCAGTACTTC.

The rearrangement uses TRBV6-4 and TRBJ1-2; TRBD1 agrees at 7 bases. This CDR3 spans 17 amino acids. Germline V CDR1 and CDR2: MRHNA, SNTAGT. The trim removed 4 bases at V and 8 bases at J, leaving 19 bases unmatched. The CDR3 bases are TGTGCCAGCAGTGTGAACGCCGAGGGGACAGCAGCGAGGGGCTACACCTTC. Protein product: CASSVNAEGTAARGYTF.

In this sample, this clonotype turned up many times. This rearrangement joins TRBV6-5 to TRBJ1-5; D is uncertain. CDR3 length: 14 amino acids. Per germline, CDR1 MNHEY and CDR2 SVGAGI. Trimming removed 2 bases at V and 8 bases at J, with 13 bases between. The CDR3 DNA sequence: TGTGCCAGCAGTTACAGGCCAGGTCGGGAGCCCCAGCATTTT. This gives the protein CASSYRPGREPQHF.

This clonotype was seen repeatedly, ten times or more. The V call is TRBV20-1, the J call TRBJ2-7; D is perhaps TRBD1 (6 bases). Germline CDR1 reads DFQATT; CDR2 reads SNEGSKA (reference sequence). V gave up 3 bases and J gave up 4 bases, with 13 bases separating them. The length of the CDR3 is 13 residues. CDR3 amino acids: CSASRTAQYEQYF. Here the CDR3 DNA reads TGCAGTGCTAGTAGGACAGCCCAATACGAGCAGTACTTC.

This clonotype occurred a few times. This may arise from a read error, as a much more abundant clone is one base away. The CDR3 does not end in the conserved phenylalanine or tryptophan, so this is likely a read error. The CDR3 loop is CASSYPLYEQYY. Written as DNA, the CDR3 is TGTGCCAGCAGTTACCCCCTCTACGAGCAGTACTAC. This chain uses TRBV6-5 with TRBJ2-7; no clear D gene. CDR1 is MNHEY and CDR2 is SVGAGI in the germline V gene. CDR3 length: 12 amino acids. The ends were cut back, 2 bases at V and 3 bases at J, with 5 bases in the middle.

This clonotype came up many times. This rearrangement joins TRBV27 to TRBJ1-2; 9 bases match TRBD1. Looked up from germline, CDR1 is MNHEY and CDR2 is SMNVEV (reference sequence). The V segment lost 8 bases and the J segment 6 bases; nucleotides outside the gene matches: 10. The CDR3 covers 14 residues. CDR3 DNA: TGTGCCAGCGGACTACAGGGGGCCGGGGATGGCTACACCTTC. It encodes CASGLQGAGDGYTF.

This clonotype was picked up many times. The genes are TRBV27 and TRBJ1-2; D is possibly TRBD1 (6 bases). Trimming took 6 bases from V and 4 from J, leaving 15 bases between them. Germline assignment: CDR1 MNHEY and CDR2 SMNVEV (reference sequence). CDR3 length equals 14 residues. In nucleotides, the CDR3 is TGTGCCAGCAGCCCCCGGGGGGCAGGCTATGGCTACACCTTC. Its translation: CASSPRGAGYGYTF.

This clonotype was counted ten times or more. The chain employs TRBV2 and TRBJ1-1, with 9 bases fitting TRBD1. There are 16 residues in the CDR3. Losses at the gene ends were 4 bases for V and 0 bases for J; bases not matched to a gene: 6. Germline CDR1 SNHLY, CDR2 FYNNEI. CDR3 amino acids: CASSVSGTGLNTEAFF. The CDR3 region has the DNA TGTGCCAGCAGTGTAAGTGGGACAGGGCTGAACACTGAAGCTTTCTTT. The variable domain in full, with the rest retrieved from reference TRBV2 and TRBJ1-1, is EPEVTQTPSHQVTQMGQEVILRCVPISNHLYFYWYRQILGQKVEFLVSFYNNEISEKSEIFDDQFSVERPDGSNFTLKIRSTKLEDSAMYFCASSVSGTGLNTEAFFGQGTRLTVV.